This passage covers 14 T cell receptor beta chains from one sample sequenced in a study of cytomegalovirus exposure and HLA in healthy donors (dated by TCRdb to the late 2010s). Library preparation was by the immunoSEQ multiplex PCR assay. Entries here come from immuneACCESS through TCRdb and include only in-frame sequences with V and J called. Some clones fail to appear in such tables; in the studies checked, an unresolved V gene covers under half of the shortfall, and the cause of the remainder is unknown. Across this sample there are roughly 120,000 clones, with around 85% seen only once. The ten largest clonotypes hold 2% to 2.5% of the sample. Sequenced sample: PBMCs. The source is a woman in her 30s in good health and CMV-seronegative.

This chain links TRBV27 with TRBJ1-2; D is ambiguous. Trimming shortened V by 7 bases and J by 8 bases, and 14 bases separated the two germline ends. In germline, CDR1 is MNHEY, CDR2 SMNVEV (reference sequence). This CDR3 spans 12 amino acids. CDR3 sequence reads: CASNLRLRGYTF. The CDR3 nucleotides are TGTGCCAGCAATTTGCGGCTTAGAGGCTACACCTTC.

The chain joins TRBV7-3 to TRBJ2-7; 7 bases map to TRBD2. This CDR3 comprises 14 residues. Germline trimming cut 5 bases from V and 0 bases from J; bases unmatched to any gene: 4. CDR1 SGHTA and CDR2 FQGTGA come from the germline V gene. The CDR3: CASSPGGSSYEQYF. The CDR3 DNA follows: TGTGCCAGCAGCCCGGGAGGAAGCTCCTACGAGCAGTACTTC.

The chain joins TRBV9 to TRBJ1-1; no clear D. The germline CDR1 and CDR2 sequences are SGDLS and YYNGEE. V gave up 4 bases and J gave up 2 bases, with 12 bases separating them. The CDR3 consists of 14 residues. The CDR3 sequence is CASSPLRENTEAFF. The CDR3 nucleotides are TGTGCCAGCAGCCCCTTACGGGAAAACACTGAAGCTTTCTTT.

V is TRBV5-4 and J is TRBJ1-1; possibly TRBD1 for D (5 bases). Germline V gene data show CDR1 as SGHNT and CDR2 as YYREEE (reference sequence). The V end was cut by 0 bases, the J end by 5 bases, with 14 bases between. This CDR3 comprises 15 residues. Here the CDR3 reads CASSLVGGVRTEAFF. For the CDR3, the DNA is TGTGCCAGCAGCTTGGTTGGAGGGGTGAGGACTGAAGCTTTCTTT.

The rearrangement links TRBV29-1 to TRBJ1-2; 9 bases are shared with TRBD1. V dropped 5 bases and J dropped 3; count of bases not matched to a gene: 10. The CDR3 sequence is 15 residues long. The germline CDR1 and CDR2 sequences are SQVTM and ANQGSEA. For the CDR3, the DNA is TGCAGCGTTATCCGGGACAGGGATCGGGACTATGGCTACACCTTC. It yields the protein CSVIRDRDRDYGYTF. The full variable domain, rest sourced from reference TRBV29-1 and TRBJ1-2, is SAVISQKPSRDICQRGTSLTIQCQVDSQVTMMFWYRQQPGQSLTLIATANQGSEATYESGFVIDKFPISRPNLTFSTLTVSNMSPEDSSIYLCSVIRDRDRDYGYTFGSGTRLTVV.

The V gene is TRBV12-5, the J gene TRBJ2-1; 15 bases map to TRBD2. Per the germline V gene, CDR1 is LGHNT and CDR2 is FRNRAP. CDR3 length: 16 amino acids. V trimming: 6 bases; J trimming: 12 bases; junction bases outside the gene matches: 12. The CDR3 DNA is TGTGCTAGTGGCCGGGGACTAGCGGGGGGTCTCGTGGCGCAGTTCTTC. It codes for CASGRGLAGGLVAQFF.

J is TRBJ1-2 and V is TRBV4-3; 7 nucleotides align to TRBD1. Looked up from germline, CDR1 is LGHNA and CDR2 is YSLEER. The junction had 6 bases not matched to a gene; V was cut back by 0 bases and J by 5 bases. CDR3 length: 15 amino acids. The CDR3 spells CASSQEKDRIYGYTF. CDR3 bases: TGCGCCAGCAGCCAAGAAAAGGACAGGATATATGGCTACACCTTC.

This chain's CDR3 is CASSEEGVYGYTF. CDR3 DNA: TGTGCCAGCAGTGAAGAGGGGGTCTATGGCTACACCTTC. The V call is TRBV6-1, the J call TRBJ1-2; D might be TRBD1 (6 bases). The CDR3 has 13 amino acids. The germline V and J ends were trimmed by 1 base and 4 bases, with 7 bases remaining between them. Germline CDR1 is MNHNS and CDR2 is SASEGT.

The chain has TRBV19 and TRBJ2-3, with 7 bases that match TRBD1. V trimming: 5 bases; J trimming: 13 bases; junction bases outside the gene matches: 9. Germline values: CDR1 LNHDA, CDR2 SQIVND (reference sequence). CDR3 size: 12 residues. The CDR3 nucleotides are TGTGCCAGTAGTGTACGACAGGGTGTGGAGTATTTT. This gives the protein CASSVRQGVEYF. Full variable domain (missing parts from reference TRBV19 and TRBJ2-3): DGGITQSPKYLFRKEGQNVTLSCEQNLNHDAMYWYRQDPGQGLRLIYYSQIVNDFQKGDIAEGYSVSREKKESFPLTVTSAQKNPTAFYLCASSVRQGVEYFGPGTRLTVL.

The chain has TRBV30 and TRBJ1-1, with D perhaps TRBD1 (5 bases). Germline V gives CDR1 GTSNPN, CDR2 SVGIG (reference sequence). The CDR3 loop spans 14 amino acids. V was clipped by 0 bases and J by 4 bases, with 12 bases between them. The CDR3 bases are TGTGCCTGGAGTGTCTTGGAGGGGATCACTGAAGCTTTCTTT. Its translation: CAWSVLEGITEAFF.

The rearrangement joins TRBV6-5 to TRBJ2-7; D might be TRBD2 (6 bases). The V and J ends lost 6 bases and 0 bases respectively, with 9 bases between them. The CDR3 runs to 13 residues. The V gene's germline CDR1 is MNHEY and CDR2 SVGAGI. The CDR3 bases are TGTGCCAGCAGGATGGACTACTCCTACGAGCAGTACTTC. It translates to CASRMDYSYEQYF.

As for this clone: Other DNA sequences within the sample encode an identical CDR3. This chain joins TRBV5-1 and TRBJ2-3; D gene ambiguous. The CDR3 is 12 amino acids. V was trimmed by 0 bases and J by 5 bases, leaving 4 bases between them. The germline gives CDR1 SGHRS, CDR2 YFSETQ. The CDR3 bases are TGCGCCAGCAGCTTGGCAGGAGATACGCAGTATTTT. This sequence encodes CASSLAGDTQYF.

The rearrangement links TRBV6-6 to TRBJ1-2; D is unclear. The CDR3 has 12 residues. Germline assignment: CDR1 MNHNY and CDR2 SVGAGI (reference sequence). Trimming removed 6 bases from V and 7 bases from J, with 12 bases in between. This CDR3 is CASRRGEGGYTF. The CDR3 DNA reads TGTGCCAGCAGACGGGGAGAGGGTGGCTACACCTTC.

V gene TRBV7-9 combines with J gene TRBJ1-6; 7 nucleotides match TRBD1. The CDR3 spans 15 residues. Germline V gene lookup returns CDR1 SEHNR and CDR2 FQNEAQ (reference sequence). V shed 2 bases and J 7 bases; nucleotides not matched to a gene: 5. In DNA form, the CDR3 reads TGTGCCAGCAGCTTATCCAGGGGGATGAATTCACCCCTCCACTTT. This codes for CASSLSRGMNSPLHF. The whole variable domain, filled in from reference TRBV7-9 and TRBJ1-6, reads DTGVSQNPRHKITKRGQNVTFRCDPISEHNRLYWYRQTLGQGPEFLTYFQNEAQLEKSRLLSDRFSAERPKGSFSTLEIQRTEQGDSAMYLCASSLSRGMNSPLHFGNGTRLTVT.